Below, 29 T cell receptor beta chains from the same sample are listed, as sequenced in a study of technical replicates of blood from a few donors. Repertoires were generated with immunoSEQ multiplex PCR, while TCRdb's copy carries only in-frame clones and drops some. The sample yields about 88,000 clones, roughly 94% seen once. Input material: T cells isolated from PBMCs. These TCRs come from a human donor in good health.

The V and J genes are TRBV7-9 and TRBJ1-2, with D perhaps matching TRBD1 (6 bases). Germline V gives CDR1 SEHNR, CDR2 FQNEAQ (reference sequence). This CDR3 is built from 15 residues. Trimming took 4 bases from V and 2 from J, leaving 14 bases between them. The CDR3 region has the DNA TGTGCCAGCAGCTACCCTTTGGGGGCCAACTATGGCTACACCTTC. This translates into CASSYPLGANYGYTF.

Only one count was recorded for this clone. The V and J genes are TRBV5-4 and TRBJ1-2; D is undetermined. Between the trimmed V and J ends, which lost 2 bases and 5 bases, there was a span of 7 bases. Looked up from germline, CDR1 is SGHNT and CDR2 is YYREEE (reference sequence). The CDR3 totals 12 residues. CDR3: CASSLTDYGYTF. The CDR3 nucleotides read TGTGCCAGCAGCTTAACAGATTATGGCTACACCTTC.

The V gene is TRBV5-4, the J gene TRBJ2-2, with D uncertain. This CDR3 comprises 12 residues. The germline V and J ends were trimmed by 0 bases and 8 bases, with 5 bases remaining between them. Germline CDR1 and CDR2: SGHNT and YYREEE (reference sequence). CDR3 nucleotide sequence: TGTGCCAGCAGCTTGGATTCTGGGGAGCTGTTTTTT. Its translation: CASSLDSGELFF.

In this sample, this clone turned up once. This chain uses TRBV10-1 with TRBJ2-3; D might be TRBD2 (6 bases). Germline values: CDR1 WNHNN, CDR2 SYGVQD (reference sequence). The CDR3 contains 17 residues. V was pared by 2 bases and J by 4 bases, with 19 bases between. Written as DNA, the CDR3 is TGCGCCAGCAGTGAGGGTCCAGGGAGGTCCGTATCAGATACGCAGTATTTT. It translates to CASSEGPGRSVSDTQYF.

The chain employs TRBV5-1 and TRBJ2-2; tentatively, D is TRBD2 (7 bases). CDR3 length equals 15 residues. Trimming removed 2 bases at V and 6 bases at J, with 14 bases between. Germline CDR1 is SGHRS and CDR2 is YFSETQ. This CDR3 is CASSLIQGGSGELFF. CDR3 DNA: TGCGCCAGCAGCTTAATACAGGGAGGGTCCGGGGAGCTGTTTTTT.

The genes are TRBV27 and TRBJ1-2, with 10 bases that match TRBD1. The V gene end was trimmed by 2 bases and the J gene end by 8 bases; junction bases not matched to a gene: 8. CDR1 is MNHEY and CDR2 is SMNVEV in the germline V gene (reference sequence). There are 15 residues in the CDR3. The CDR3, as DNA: TGTGCCAGCAGTTTACCCGACAGGGGGCCACGCGGCTACACCTTC. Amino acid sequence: CASSLPDRGPRGYTF.

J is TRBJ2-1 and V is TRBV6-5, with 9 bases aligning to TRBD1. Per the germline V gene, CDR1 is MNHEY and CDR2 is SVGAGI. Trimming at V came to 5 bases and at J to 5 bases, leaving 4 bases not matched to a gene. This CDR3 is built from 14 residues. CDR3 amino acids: CASSPGQGHNEQFF. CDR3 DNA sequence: TGTGCCAGCAGTCCGGGACAGGGTCACAATGAGCAGTTCTTC.

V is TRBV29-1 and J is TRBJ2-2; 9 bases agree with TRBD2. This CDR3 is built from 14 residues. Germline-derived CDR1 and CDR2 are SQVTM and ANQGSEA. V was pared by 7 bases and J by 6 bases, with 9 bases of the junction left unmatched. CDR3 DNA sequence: TGCAGCGCGAGGGCTAGCGGGGATGCCGGGGAGCTGTTTTTT. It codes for CSARASGDAGELFF.

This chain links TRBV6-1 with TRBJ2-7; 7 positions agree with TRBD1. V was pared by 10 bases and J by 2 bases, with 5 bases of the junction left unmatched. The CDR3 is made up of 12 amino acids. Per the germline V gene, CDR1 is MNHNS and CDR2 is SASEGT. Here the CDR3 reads CAIRDRAYEQYF. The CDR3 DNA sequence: TGTGCCATCCGGGACAGAGCCTACGAGCAGTACTTC.

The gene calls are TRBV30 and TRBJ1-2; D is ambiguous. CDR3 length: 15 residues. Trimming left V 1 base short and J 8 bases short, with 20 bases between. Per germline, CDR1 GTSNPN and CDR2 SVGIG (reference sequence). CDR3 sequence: CAWSAVDSALWGYTF. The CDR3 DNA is TGTGCCTGGAGTGCCGTGGACTCCGCTCTTTGGGGCTACACCTTC.

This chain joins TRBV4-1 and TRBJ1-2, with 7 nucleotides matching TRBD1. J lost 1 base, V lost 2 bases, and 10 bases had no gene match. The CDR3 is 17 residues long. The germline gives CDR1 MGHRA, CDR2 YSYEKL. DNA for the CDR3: TGCGCCAGCAGCCAAATTACCGGGACAGCCAGTAACTATGGCTACACCTTC. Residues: CASSQITGTASNYGYTF.

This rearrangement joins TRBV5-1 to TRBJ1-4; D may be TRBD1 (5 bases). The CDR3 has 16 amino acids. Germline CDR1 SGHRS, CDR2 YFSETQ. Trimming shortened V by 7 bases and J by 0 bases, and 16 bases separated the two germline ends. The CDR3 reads CASRGGSVTTNEKLFF. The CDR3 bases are TGCGCCAGCCGGGGGGGGTCTGTAACAACTAATGAAAAACTGTTTTTT.

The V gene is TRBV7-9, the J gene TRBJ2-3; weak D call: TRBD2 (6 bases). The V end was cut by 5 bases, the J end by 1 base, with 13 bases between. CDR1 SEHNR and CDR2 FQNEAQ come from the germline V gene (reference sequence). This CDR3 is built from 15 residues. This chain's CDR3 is CASSATSPGTDTQYF. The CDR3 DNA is TGTGCCAGCAGCGCGACTAGTCCGGGCACAGATACGCAGTATTTT.

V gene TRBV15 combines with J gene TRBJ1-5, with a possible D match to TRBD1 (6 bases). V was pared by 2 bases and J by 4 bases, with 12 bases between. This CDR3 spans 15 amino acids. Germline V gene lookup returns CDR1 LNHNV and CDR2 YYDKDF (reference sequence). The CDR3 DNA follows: TGTGCCACCAGCAGACGAAACCAGGGGAATCAGCCCCAGCATTTT. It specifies CATSRRNQGNQPQHF. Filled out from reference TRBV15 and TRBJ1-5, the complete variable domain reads DAMVIQNPRYQVTQFGKPVTLSCSQTLNHNVMYWYQQKSSQAPKLLFHYYDKDFNNEADTPDNFQSRRPNTSFCFLDIRSPGLGDTAMYLCATSRRNQGNQPQHFGDGTRLSIL.

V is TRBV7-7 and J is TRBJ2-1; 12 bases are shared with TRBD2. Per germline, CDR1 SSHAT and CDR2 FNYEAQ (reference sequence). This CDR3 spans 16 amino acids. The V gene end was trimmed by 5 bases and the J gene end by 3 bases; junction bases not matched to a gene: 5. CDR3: CASSAATSGSYNEQFF. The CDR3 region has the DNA TGTGCCAGCAGCGCGGCGACTAGCGGGAGCTACAATGAGCAGTTCTTC.

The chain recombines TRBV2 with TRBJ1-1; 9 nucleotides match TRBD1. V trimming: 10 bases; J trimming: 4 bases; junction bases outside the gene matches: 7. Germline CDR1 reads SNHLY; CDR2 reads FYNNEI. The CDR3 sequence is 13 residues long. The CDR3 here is CATSLQGATEAFF. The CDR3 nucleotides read TGTGCCACCTCCCTACAGGGGGCCACTGAAGCTTTCTTT.

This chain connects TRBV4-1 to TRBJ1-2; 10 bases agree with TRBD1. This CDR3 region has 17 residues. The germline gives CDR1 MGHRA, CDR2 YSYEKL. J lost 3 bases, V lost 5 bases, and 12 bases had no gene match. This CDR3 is CASSFLTLTGGDYGYTF. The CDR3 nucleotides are TGCGCCAGCAGCTTCCTAACTTTGACAGGGGGCGACTATGGCTACACCTTC.

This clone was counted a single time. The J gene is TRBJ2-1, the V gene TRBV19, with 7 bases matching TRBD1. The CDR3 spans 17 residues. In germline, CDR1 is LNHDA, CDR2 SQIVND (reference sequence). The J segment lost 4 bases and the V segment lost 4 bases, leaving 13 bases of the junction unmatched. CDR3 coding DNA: TGTGCCAGTAGTACCGAGGGGGCAGGGAGATTTTACAATGAGCAGTTCTTC. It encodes CASSTEGAGRFYNEQFF.

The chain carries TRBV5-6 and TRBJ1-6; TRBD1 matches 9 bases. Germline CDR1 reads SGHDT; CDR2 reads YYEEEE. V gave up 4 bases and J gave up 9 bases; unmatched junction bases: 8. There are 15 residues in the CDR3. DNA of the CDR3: TGTGCCAGCAGCCTACAGGGGGCGCGTCTTTCACCCCTCCACTTT. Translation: CASSLQGARLSPLHF.

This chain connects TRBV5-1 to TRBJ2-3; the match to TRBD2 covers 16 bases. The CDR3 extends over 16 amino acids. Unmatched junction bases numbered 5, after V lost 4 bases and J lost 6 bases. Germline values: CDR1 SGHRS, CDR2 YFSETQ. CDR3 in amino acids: CASSMGLAGGPDTQYF. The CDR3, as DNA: TGCGCCAGCAGCATGGGACTAGCGGGAGGGCCGGATACGCAGTATTTT.

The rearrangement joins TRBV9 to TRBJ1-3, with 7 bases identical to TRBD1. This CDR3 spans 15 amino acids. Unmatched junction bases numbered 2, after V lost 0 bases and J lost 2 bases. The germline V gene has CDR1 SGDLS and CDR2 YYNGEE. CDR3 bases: TGTGCCAGCAGCGTAGGAAGGGGGCCTGGAAACACCATATATTTT. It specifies CASSVGRGPGNTIYF. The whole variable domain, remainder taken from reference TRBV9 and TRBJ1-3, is DSGVTQTPKHLITATGQRVTLRCSPRSGDLSVYWYQQSLDQGLQFLIQYYNGEERAKGNILERFSAQQFPDLHSELNLSSLELGDSALYFCASSVGRGPGNTIYFGEGSWLTVV.

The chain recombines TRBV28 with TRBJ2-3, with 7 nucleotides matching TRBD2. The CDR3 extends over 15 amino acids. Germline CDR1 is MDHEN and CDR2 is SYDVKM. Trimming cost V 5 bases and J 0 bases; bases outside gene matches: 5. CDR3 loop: CASSKGLPSTDTQYF. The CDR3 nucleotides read TGTGCCAGCAGTAAGGGACTACCGAGCACAGATACGCAGTATTTT.

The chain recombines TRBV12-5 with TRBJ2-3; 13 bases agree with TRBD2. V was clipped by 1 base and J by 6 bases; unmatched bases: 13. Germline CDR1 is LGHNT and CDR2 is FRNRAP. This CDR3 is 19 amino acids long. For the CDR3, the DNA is TGTGCTAGTGGTTTGGGCCGGACTAGCGGGGGCCCAATGCGGGATACGCAGTATTTT. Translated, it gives CASGLGRTSGGPMRDTQYF. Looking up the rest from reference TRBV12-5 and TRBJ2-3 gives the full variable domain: DARVTQTPRHKVTEMGQEVTMRCQPILGHNTVFWYRQTMMQGLELLAYFRNRAPLDDSGMPKDRFSAEMPDATLATLKIQPSEPRDSAVYFCASGLGRTSGGPMRDTQYFGPGTRLTVL.

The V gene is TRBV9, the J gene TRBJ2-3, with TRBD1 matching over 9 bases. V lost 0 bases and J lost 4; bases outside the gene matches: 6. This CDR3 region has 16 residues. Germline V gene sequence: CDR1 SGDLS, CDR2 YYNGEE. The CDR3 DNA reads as TGTGCCAGCAGCGTAGAGACAGGGGGGTACGCAGATACGCAGTATTTT. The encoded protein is CASSVETGGYADTQYF.

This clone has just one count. CDR3 DNA: TGTGCCAGCTCACCGCGGCCACCGGAAGCTTTCTTT. It encodes CASSPRPPEAFF. This chain links TRBV18 with TRBJ1-1; D is unresolved. Germline CDR1 KGHSH, CDR2 LQKENI. This CDR3 comprises 12 residues. V gave up 3 bases and J gave up 8 bases, with 10 bases separating them.

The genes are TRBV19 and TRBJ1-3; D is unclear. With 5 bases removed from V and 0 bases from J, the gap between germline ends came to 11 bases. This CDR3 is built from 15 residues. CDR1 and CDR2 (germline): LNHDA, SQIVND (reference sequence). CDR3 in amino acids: CASSDGANSGNTIYF. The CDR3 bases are TGTGCCAGTAGTGATGGAGCTAACTCTGGAAACACCATATATTTT.

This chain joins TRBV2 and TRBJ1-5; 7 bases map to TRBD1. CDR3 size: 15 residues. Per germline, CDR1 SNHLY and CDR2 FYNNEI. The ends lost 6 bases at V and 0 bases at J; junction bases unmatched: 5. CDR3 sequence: CASRGTVLSNQPQHF. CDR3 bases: TGTGCCAGCAGGGGGACAGTTCTTAGCAATCAGCCCCAGCATTTT. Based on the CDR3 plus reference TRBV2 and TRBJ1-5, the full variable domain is EPEVTQTPSHQVTQMGQEVILRCVPISNHLYFYWYRQILGQKVEFLVSFYNNEISEKSEIFDDQFSVERPDGSNFTLKIRSTKLEDSAMYFCASRGTVLSNQPQHFGDGTRLSIL.

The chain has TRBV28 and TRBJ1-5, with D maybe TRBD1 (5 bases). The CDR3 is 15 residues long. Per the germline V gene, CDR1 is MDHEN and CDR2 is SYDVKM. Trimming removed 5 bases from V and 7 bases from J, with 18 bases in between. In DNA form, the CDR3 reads TGTGCCAGCAGTCGACGACAAGGGGCAGAACAGCCCCAGCATTTT. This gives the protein CASSRRQGAEQPQHF.

CDR3 sequence: CASSFQGSHEQYF. CDR3 sequence (DNA): TGCGCCAGCAGCTTCCAGGGATCCCACGAGCAGTACTTC. The V call is TRBV5-1, the J call TRBJ2-7, with a possible D match to TRBD1 (5 bases). This CDR3 contains 13 residues. Per the germline V gene, CDR1 is SGHRS and CDR2 is YFSETQ. V lost 2 bases, J lost 5 bases, and 11 bases lay in between.